Listed below are T cell receptor beta chains from one sample, sequenced in a study of T cells in Graves' hyperthyroidism and ophthalmopathy. MiXCR was run by TCRdb on the multiplex PCR reads, yielding one entry per CDR3 protein. The table has hundreds of thousands of distinct CDR3 sequences, roughly 40% seen once. Sequenced: blood. Source of these receptors: a man between 18 and 35 years old with Graves' hyperthyroidism. CDR3s include the opening cysteine and the closing phenylalanine or tryptophan. Each record gives: V gene, clone size, D gene, J gene, CDR3 DNA, CDR3 protein. A D gene is named only where the DNA matches it firmly. Some rows mark clone size as missing; the rest say once, few, many or name a class of expanded clone.

V: TRBV6-1; size: few; D: NA; J: TRBJ2-7; DNA: TGTGCCAGCGACGCGGCAGGGCAGTACTTC; CDR3: CASDAAGQYF
V: TRBV7-9; size: many; D: TRBD1; J: TRBJ2-5; DNA: TGTGCCAGCAGCCTCGGACAGGTCAAGGAGACCCAGTACTTC; CDR3: CASSLGQVKETQYF
V: TRBV5-1; size: NA; D: TRBD1; J: TRBJ2-7; DNA: TGCGCCAGCAGCTTGTTTGGACAGGGGGCTGACGAGCAGTACTTC; CDR3: CASSLFGQGADEQYF
V: TRBV24-1; size: NA; D: NA; J: TRBJ2-6; DNA: TGTGCCACAGTCACAGGGACTGGGGCCAACGTCCTGACTTTC; CDR3: CATVTGTGANVLTF
V: TRBV5-4; size: NA; D: NA; J: TRBJ2-1; DNA: TGTGCCAGCACCGACCGGGACCGTCACAATGAGCAGTTCTTC; CDR3: CASTDRDRHNEQFF
V: TRBV20-1; size: NA; D: TRBD1; J: TRBJ2-7; DNA: TGCAGTGCTCCGGGACAGGGATATCTGGCCGAGCAGTACTTC; CDR3: CSAPGQGYLAEQYF
V: TRBV20-1; size: few; D: TRBD1; J: TRBJ2-6; DNA: TGCAGTGCTACTCCGTTCCTGGGACAGGACCCTAGCTCTGGGGCCAACGTCCTGACTTTC; CDR3: CSATPFLGQDPSSGANVLTF
V: TRBV29-1; size: many; D: NA; J: TRBJ2-5; DNA: TGCAGCGTTGCCCTCCATCTTGACCCGGGGGGCGAGACCCAGTACTTC; CDR3: CSVALHLDPGGETQYF
V: TRBV5-4; size: NA; D: NA; J: TRBJ1-1; DNA: TGTGCCAGCTCCCCCCGTGGGGCCCCTGAAGCTTTCTTT; CDR3: CASSPRGAPEAFF
V: TRBV13; size: many; D: TRBD1; J: TRBJ1-2; DNA: TGTGCCAGCAGCTCAGGGACAGGGCGGAATGGCTACACCTTC; CDR3: CASSSGTGRNGYTF
V: TRBV5-6; size: few; D: NA; J: TRBJ2-7; DNA: TGTGCCAGCGAATGGGATTCTGGGAACGAGCAGTACTTC; CDR3: CASEWDSGNEQYF